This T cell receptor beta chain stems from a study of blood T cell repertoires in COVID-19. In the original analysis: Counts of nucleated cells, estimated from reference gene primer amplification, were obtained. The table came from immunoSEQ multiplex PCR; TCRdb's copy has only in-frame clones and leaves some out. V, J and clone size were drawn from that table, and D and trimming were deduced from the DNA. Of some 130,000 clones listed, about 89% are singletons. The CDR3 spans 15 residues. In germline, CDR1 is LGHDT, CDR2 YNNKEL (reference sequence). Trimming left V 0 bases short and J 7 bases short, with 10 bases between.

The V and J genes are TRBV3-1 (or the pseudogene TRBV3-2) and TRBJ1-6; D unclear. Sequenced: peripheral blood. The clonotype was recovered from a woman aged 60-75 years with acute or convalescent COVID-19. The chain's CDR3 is CASSQERLENSPLHF. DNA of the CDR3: TGTGCCAGCAGCCAAGAGAGGCTGGAGAATTCACCCCTCCACTTT.